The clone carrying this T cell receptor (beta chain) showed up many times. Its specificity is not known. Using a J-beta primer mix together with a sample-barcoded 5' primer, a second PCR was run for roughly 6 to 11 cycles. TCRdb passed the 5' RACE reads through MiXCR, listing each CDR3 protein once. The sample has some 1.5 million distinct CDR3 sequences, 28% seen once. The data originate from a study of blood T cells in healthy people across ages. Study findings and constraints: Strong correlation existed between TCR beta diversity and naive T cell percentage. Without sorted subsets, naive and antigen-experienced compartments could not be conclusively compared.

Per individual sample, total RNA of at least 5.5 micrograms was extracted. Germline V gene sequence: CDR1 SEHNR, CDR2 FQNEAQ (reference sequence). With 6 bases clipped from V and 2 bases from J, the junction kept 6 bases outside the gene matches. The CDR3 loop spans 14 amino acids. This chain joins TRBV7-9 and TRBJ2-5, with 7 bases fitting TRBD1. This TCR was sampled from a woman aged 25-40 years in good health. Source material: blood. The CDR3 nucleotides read TGTGCCAGCAGTTCCTGGGACAGACAAGAGACCCAGTACTTC. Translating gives CASSSWDRQETQYF.